This is a list of T cell receptor beta chains from one sample in a study of T cells in localized non-small cell lung cancer. TCRdb's table, derived via immunoSEQ multiplex PCR, lists solely in-frame clones and lacks some. The sample gives some 14,000 clones, roughly 87% of which show up once; more than 2.5% is in the top ten. The specimen was peripheral blood mononuclear cells, collected before any cancer treatment. All receptors come from a man aged 40-75 years with stage III lung adenocarcinoma. Both conserved end residues are part of each CDR3. A D gene is named only where the DNA matches it firmly. Expanded clones get a size class; other rows say once, few or many, or leave the size out.

V gene,D gene,J gene,clone size,CDR3 DNA,CDR3 protein
TRBV7-2,.,TRBJ1-5,.,TGTGCCAGCAGCTTATGGGGGAATCAGCCCCAGCATTTT,CASSLWGNQPQHF
TRBV7-9,TRBD2,TRBJ2-3,.,TGTGCCAGCAGCTTAGCAGCGGGAGCGGGAGATACGCAGTATTTT,CASSLAAGAGDTQYF
TRBV2,.,TRBJ2-7,.,TGTGCCAGCATAGGAGGAATCAGCTCCTACGAGCAGTACTTC,CASIGGISSYEQYF
TRBV28,.,TRBJ2-1,once,TGTGCCAGCAGGGGGGAGTCCTACAATGAGCAGTTCTTC,CASRGESYNEQFF
TRBV5-1,.,TRBJ2-7,.,TGCGCCAGCAGCCCCGACGATTGGGGGGCTGGGGAGCAGTACTTC,CASSPDDWGAGEQYF
TRBV5-1,.,TRBJ2-7,once,TGCGCCAGCAGCTTAAACCACGAGCAGTACTTC,CASSLNHEQYF
TRBV15,.,TRBJ1-5,.,TGTGCCACGGGACCGTACAATCAGCCCCAGCATTTT,CATGPYNQPQHF
TRBV10-2,.,TRBJ1-1,few,TGCGCCAGCAGTGAGCGGGAGTTTACTGAAGCTTTCTTT,CASSEREFTEAFF
TRBV29-1,TRBD2,TRBJ2-7,.,TGCAGCGTTGATAAAGATGACGCTAGCGGGAGCCACGAGCAGTACTTC,CSVDKDDASGSHEQYF
TRBV4-1,TRBD2,TRBJ2-7,.,TGCGCCAGCAGCCAAGACTCTAGCGGGATCTACGAGCAGTACTTC,CASSQDSSGIYEQYF
TRBV11-3,.,TRBJ2-1,.,TGTGCCAGCAGCTTAGCCCCGTGGGATAGCGGCAATGAGCAGTTCTTC,CASSLAPWDSGNEQFF
TRBV28,.,TRBJ2-7,.,TGTGCCAGCAGTTCCGGGAGAAAAAATTCTCCCTACGAGCAGTACTTC,CASSSGRKNSPYEQYF
TRBV19,.,TRBJ1-1,.,TGTGCCAGTAGTATGGGGGACACGGTTATAGAAGCTTTCTTT,CASSMGDTVIEAFF
TRBV9,.,TRBJ2-1,.,TGTGCCAGCAGCTCGGGACTTGGCTCCTACAATGAGCAGTTCTTC,CASSSGLGSYNEQFF
TRBV5-1,TRBD2,TRBJ2-1,.,TGCGCCAGCAGCTTTGTCAGCGGGGCTGACAATGAGCAGTTCTTC,CASSFVSGADNEQFF
TRBV29-1,TRBD2,TRBJ2-7,.,TGCAGCGTCGTAGCGGGAGGAGGTTACGAGCAGTACTTC,CSVVAGGGYEQYF
TRBV9,.,TRBJ2-5,few,TGTGCCAGCAGCGTAGCGGATCTGGCTCGAGAGACCCAGTACTTC,CASSVADLARETQYF
TRBV19,TRBD2,TRBJ2-1,few,TGTGCCACCTGCCGGGAGGGCCCCAATGAGCAGTTCTTC,CATCREGPNEQFF
TRBV18,.,TRBJ1-3,.,TGTGCCAGCTCACCATGGGGGAGCTCTGGAAACACCATATATTTT,CASSPWGSSGNTIYF
TRBV18,.,TRBJ1-2,once,TGTGCCAGCTCACCACCGACGTCTCAGGGCGATTATAACTATGGCTACACCTTC,CASSPPTSQGDYNYGYTF
TRBV7-7,.,TRBJ2-2,.,TGTGCCAGCACCGGGACGGGGAACACCGGGGAGCTGTTTTTT,CASTGTGNTGELFF
TRBV28,.,TRBJ2-4,.,TGTGCCAGCAGCCCCCGGGACATCCAAAACATTCAGTACTTC,CASSPRDIQNIQYF
TRBV4-2,.,TRBJ1-2,.,TGTGCCAGCAGCCAAGATACCGGTCGTGGCTACACCTTC,CASSQDTGRGYTF
TRBV6-5,TRBD2,TRBJ2-7,.,TGTGCCAGCAGTTACTCGTCGCGGGAGAGCCACGAGCAGTACTTC,CASSYSSRESHEQYF
TRBV4-2,TRBD2,TRBJ2-7,.,TGTGCCAGCAGCCAAGAAGGGGCTAGCGGATTCTACGAGCAGTACTTC,CASSQEGASGFYEQYF
TRBV19,TRBD2,TRBJ2-1,.,TGTGCCAGTAGTGTGACTAGCGCCGATTACAATGAGCAGTTCTTC,CASSVTSADYNEQFF
TRBV6-1,.,TRBJ2-7,.,TGTGCCAGCACCCTCGGGGCCGAGCAGTACTTC,CASTLGAEQYF
TRBV5-4,.,TRBJ2-5,.,TGTGCCAGCAGCTTGAAACACTCACAAGAGACCCAGTACTTC,CASSLKHSQETQYF
TRBV4-3,TRBD1,TRBJ1-3,.,TGCGCCAGCAGCCTTTCCCGAACAGGGGGGAGAAACACCATATATTTT,CASSLSRTGGRNTIYF
TRBV2,TRBD2,TRBJ2-1,.,TGTGCCAGCAGTGAAGCGCTGGGAGCGGGAGGGTTCAATGAGCAGTTCTTC,CASSEALGAGGFNEQFF
TRBV19,TRBD1,TRBJ1-2,.,TGTGCCACCCATACAGGGGCCTATGGCTACACCTTC,CATHTGAYGYTF
TRBV27,.,TRBJ2-1,once,TGTGCCAGCAGTCCATCCAGTAACCCCTACAATGAGCAGTTCTTC,CASSPSSNPYNEQFF
TRBV7-2,.,TRBJ1-3,.,TGTGCCAGCAGCTTAATTATGGGGGATTTAAACACCATATATTTT,CASSLIMGDLNTIYF
TRBV6-5,.,TRBJ1-5,.,TGTGCCAGCAGCCCCGTACGCGCAGGGGACTGGCCCCAGCATTTT,CASSPVRAGDWPQHF
TRBV6-6,.,TRBJ2-2,once,TGTGCCAGCAGCCCGCTTCACCCCACCGGGGAGCTGTTTTTT,CASSPLHPTGELFF
TRBV7-9,TRBD2,TRBJ2-2,.,TGTGCCAGCAGTCCTCGACTAGCGGTGAACACCGGGGAGCTGTTTTTT,CASSPRLAVNTGELFF
TRBV6-5,TRBD1,TRBJ2-7,.,TGTGCCAGCAGTTACTCGAAGGGGGCCCCTTGGGAGCAGTACTTC,CASSYSKGAPWEQYF
TRBV7-2,.,TRBJ2-3,.,TGTGCCAGCAGCTTAAATCTGGGGCCGGCGCAGTATTTT,CASSLNLGPAQYF
TRBV9,TRBD2,TRBJ2-7,.,TGTGCCAGCAGCGTAGGCGCGGGAGGAGGTTACGAGCAGTACTTC,CASSVGAGGGYEQYF
TRBV5-5,.,TRBJ2-7,.,TGTGCCAGCAGCTTTCAGGGGAGCTCCTACGAGCAGTACTTC,CASSFQGSSYEQYF
TRBV9,.,TRBJ2-1,.,TGTGCCAGCAGCCCCTCCGGGTGGTCCTACAATGAGCAGTTCTTC,CASSPSGWSYNEQFF
TRBV21-1,.,TRBJ1-2,.,TGTGCCAGCACCATAAGGGACAACGGCTACACCTTC,CASTIRDNGYTF
TRBV5-4,TRBD2,TRBJ2-7,.,TGTGCCAGCAGCACGGGACTAGTGGCCTACGAGCAGTACTTC,CASSTGLVAYEQYF
TRBV6-5,TRBD2,TRBJ2-2,few,TGTGCCAGCAGGGTTAGCGGGAGGGCCGGGGAGCTGTTTTTT,CASRVSGRAGELFF
TRBV19,TRBD1,TRBJ1-5,.,TGTGCCAGTAGTACGGACAGGGGGTGGGGAAATCAGCCCCAGCATTTT,CASSTDRGWGNQPQHF
TRBV5-6,TRBD1,TRBJ1-1,.,TGTGCCAGCATCCCGACAGGGAAGAACACTGAAGCTTTCTTT,CASIPTGKNTEAFF
TRBV10-3,.,TRBJ1-5,.,TGTGCCATCAAGGGATGGGGTAGCAATCAGCCCCAGCATTTT,CAIKGWGSNQPQHF
TRBV18,.,TRBJ2-7,once,TGTGCCAGCTCACCCCCGTGGAGTAGGATTAACGAGCAGTACTTC,CASSPPWSRINEQYF
TRBV11-2,.,TRBJ2-1,once,TGTGCCAGCGGCGAGGTTCGCGGGACCTACAATGAGCAGTTCTTC,CASGEVRGTYNEQFF
TRBV4-2,TRBD2,TRBJ2-7,few,TGTGCCAGCAGCCAAGATTCCCCTAGCGGGACAACCTCCTACGAGCAGTACTTC,CASSQDSPSGTTSYEQYF
TRBV19,.,TRBJ2-7,.,TGTGCCAGTTCTCTTACGGGATCGGTCGAGCAGTACTTC,CASSLTGSVEQYF
TRBV13,.,TRBJ1-1,.,TGTGCCAGCAGCTTAGGCAAGTTGAGGGGTTTCTTCTTT,CASSLGKLRGFFF